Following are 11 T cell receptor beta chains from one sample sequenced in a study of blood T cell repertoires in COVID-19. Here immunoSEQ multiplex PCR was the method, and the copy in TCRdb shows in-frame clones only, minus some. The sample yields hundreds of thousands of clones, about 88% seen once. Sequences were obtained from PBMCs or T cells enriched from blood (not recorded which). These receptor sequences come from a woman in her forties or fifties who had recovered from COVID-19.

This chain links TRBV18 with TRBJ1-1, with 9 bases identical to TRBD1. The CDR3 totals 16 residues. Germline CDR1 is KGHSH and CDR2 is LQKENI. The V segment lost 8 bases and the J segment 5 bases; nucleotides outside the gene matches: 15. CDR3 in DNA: TGTGCCAGCCTACCGGGGACAGGGCTTCTCGAGACTGAAGCTTTCTTT. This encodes CASLPGTGLLETEAFF.

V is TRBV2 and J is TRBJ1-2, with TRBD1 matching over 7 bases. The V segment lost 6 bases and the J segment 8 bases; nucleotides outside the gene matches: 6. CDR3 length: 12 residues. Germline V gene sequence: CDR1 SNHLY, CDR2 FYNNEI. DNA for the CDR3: TGTGCCAGCAGCTTAATCAGGGGGGGCTACACCTTC. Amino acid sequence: CASSLIRGGYTF.

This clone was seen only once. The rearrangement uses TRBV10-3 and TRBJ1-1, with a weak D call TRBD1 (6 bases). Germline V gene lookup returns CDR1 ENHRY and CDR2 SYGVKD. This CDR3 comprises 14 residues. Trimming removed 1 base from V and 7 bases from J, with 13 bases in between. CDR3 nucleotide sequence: TGTGCCATCAGTGAGTTAGCAGGGGTCCTTGAAGCTTTCTTT. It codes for CAISELAGVLEAFF.

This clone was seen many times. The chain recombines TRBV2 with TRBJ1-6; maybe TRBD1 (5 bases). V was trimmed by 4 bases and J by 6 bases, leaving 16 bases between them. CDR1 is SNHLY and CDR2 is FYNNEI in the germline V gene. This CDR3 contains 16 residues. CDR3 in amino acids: CASSVRPRQLNSPLHF. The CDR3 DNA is TGTGCCAGCAGTGTGCGACCTAGACAGCTTAATTCACCCCTCCACTTT.

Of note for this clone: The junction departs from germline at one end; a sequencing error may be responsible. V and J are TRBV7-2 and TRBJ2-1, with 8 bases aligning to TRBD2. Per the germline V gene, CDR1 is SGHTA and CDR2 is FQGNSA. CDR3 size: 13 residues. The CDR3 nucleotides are TGCGCAAGCGGGAGCATATCTGCCGGTGAGCAGTTCTTC. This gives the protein CASGSISAGEQFF.

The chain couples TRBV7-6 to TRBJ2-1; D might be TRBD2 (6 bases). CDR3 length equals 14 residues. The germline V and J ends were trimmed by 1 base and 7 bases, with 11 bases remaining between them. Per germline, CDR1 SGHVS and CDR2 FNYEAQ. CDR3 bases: TGTGCCAGCAGCTTAGGCACCCGGGAGAATGAGCAGTTCTTC. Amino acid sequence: CASSLGTRENEQFF.

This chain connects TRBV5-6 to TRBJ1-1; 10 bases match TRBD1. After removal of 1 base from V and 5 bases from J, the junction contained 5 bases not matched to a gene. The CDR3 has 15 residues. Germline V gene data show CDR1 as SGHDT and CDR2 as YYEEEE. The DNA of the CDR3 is TGTGCCAGCAGCTTGTCCTGGACAGGGGGGACTGAAGCTTTCTTT. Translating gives CASSLSWTGGTEAFF.

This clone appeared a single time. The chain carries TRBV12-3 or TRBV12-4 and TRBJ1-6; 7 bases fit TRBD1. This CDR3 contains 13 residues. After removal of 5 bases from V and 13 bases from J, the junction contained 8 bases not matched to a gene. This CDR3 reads CASSQQTGDPLHF. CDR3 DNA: TGTGCCAGCAGTCAACAAACAGGGGATCCCCTCCACTTT.

In DNA, the CDR3 is TGTGCCAGTAGTATCTCTGGCCGCCTTGGAAACACCATATATTTT. This sequence encodes CASSISGRLGNTIYF. V gene TRBV19 combines with J gene TRBJ1-3, with D unresolved. Trimming shortened V by 3 bases and J by 3 bases, and 12 bases separated the two germline ends. The CDR3 is made up of 15 amino acids. Germline values: CDR1 LNHDA, CDR2 SQIVND (reference sequence).

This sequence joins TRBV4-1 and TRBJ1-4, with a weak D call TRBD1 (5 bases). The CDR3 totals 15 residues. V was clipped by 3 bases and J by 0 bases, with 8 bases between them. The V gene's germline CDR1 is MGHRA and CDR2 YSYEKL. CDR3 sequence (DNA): TGCGCCAGCAGCCAGGGACTCGCAACTAATGAAAAACTGTTTTTT. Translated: CASSQGLATNEKLFF.

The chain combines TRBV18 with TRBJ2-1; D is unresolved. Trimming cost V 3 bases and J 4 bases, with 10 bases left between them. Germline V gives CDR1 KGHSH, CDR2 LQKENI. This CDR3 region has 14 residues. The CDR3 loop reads CASSPLAGYNEQFF. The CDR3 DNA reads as TGTGCCAGCTCACCCCTGGCCGGGTACAATGAGCAGTTCTTC.